What follows is one TCR beta chain and its context. The table lists this clone with a few counts. Its cognate antigen has yet to be identified. Base qualities are not recorded, but no much larger clone differs from it by a single base. In total, approximately 610 healthy bone marrow donors made up the cohort. At the time of sampling, all cohort members were nominally healthy, though unrecorded immune exposures were likely present. The donor tested CMV seronegative, placing the donor among the 352 seronegative members of the cohort. Every donor gave a peripheral blood sample, and the peripheral blood mononuclear cells from that sample were used for TCR beta sequencing. Genomic DNA was extracted from the blood cell samples with the Qiagen DNeasy Blood Extraction Kit. The germline V gene provides CDR1 MNHEY and CDR2 SVGAGI. The CDR3 holds 14 amino acids from the cysteine to the phenylalanine. Of all the DNA, just the CDR3 is kept, 42 bases in frame from base 1. V is shortened by 7 bases, J by 0 bases, and the region joining them spans 9 bases.

The data derive from a study of cytomegalovirus exposure and HLA in healthy donors (dated by TCRdb to the late 2010s). Regarding the study in general: An earlier analysis of fewer than 750 of the donors reported 276 Gb of sequence data and 117 million unique TCR beta sequences obtained from around 190 million T cells. About 330 gigabases of sequencing data and tens of millions of unique TCR sequences made up an early release that covered around 640 HLA-typed donors. Among the roughly 390 genotyped donors, approximately 81% belonged to the genetic ancestry cluster associated with self-reported Caucasian donors. The study was designed to test whether signatures of past pathogen exposure could be identified by cataloging public T cell receptors. The study profiled the T cell repertoires of 550 to 700 subjects by immunosequencing and related them to cytomegalovirus serostatus. Along with the roughly 700-subject first cohort, a separate validation cohort of over a hundred different subjects was used. To predict cytomegalovirus infection status, the study brought together high-throughput TCR immunosequencing, statistical association of individual TCRs with disease status, and machine learning. In a later analysis, previously published TCR beta repertoires from 666 donors were re-analyzed and high-resolution HLA genotyping was added so that TCR occurrence patterns could be studied. Rather than using new phenotypic data, the later analysis identified candidate immune exposures from TCR beta sequences and from how often those sequences occurred across donors. To decide whether each TCR beta V gene segment behaved as functional or pseudogenic, an earlier analysis of some 570 of the donors relied on high-throughput TCR beta sequencing. Alongside the repertoire data, information on donor age, sex, ethnicity and CMV serostatus was compiled. In a later genetic analysis, genome-wide SNP genotypes for about 55% of the 666 donors were used, and that subset was treated as a discovery cohort. All discovery cohort repertoires had been generated using a single sequencing platform. HLA typing covered class I and class II loci at four-digit resolution. The number of typed donors differed by locus: about 620-640 for A, B, C, DRB1 and DQB1; roughly 510 for DQA1; around 610 for DPA1; and 400 to 480 for DPB1. Several DR-DQ haplotypes were treated as single units for association and clustering because of strong linkage in the cohort. On average, approximately 250,000 unique TCR beta nucleotide sequences were sequenced per donor among several hundred genotyped donors of the cohort, with 15% to 20% of those sequences being non-productive.

Broad study findings and their caveats: In a later analysis, TCR association rates were found to vary across HLA loci, with the most associated TCRs seen for DRB1 alleles and the fewest for HLA-C alleles. The classifier was reported to diagnose cytomegalovirus status with high specificity and sensitivity in both the original cohort and the validation cohort. The cohort was sequenced for TCR beta chains only, and without alpha or paired-chain data the features that could be detected were limited. Because some donors lacked HLA typing at each locus, the association tests relied only on the typed subset. In a later analysis, HLA-associated TCR beta chains showed more clonal expansion and lower generation probabilities than non-associated chains that were equally common. Immune exposure information for the cohort was limited to CMV serostatus. A total of 150 to 200 TCR beta chains were listed by the study as associated with cytomegalovirus. A further reported finding was that TCR beta sequences accurately predicted the HLA-A and HLA-B alleles for most subjects in the first cohort. Some IMGT-functional V segments, including TRBV6-2 and TRBV6-3, could not be told apart with the 87-base-pair reads, so those segments were excluded. A later analysis reported that several top co-occurrence clusters appeared linked to parvovirus B19, influenza, CMV and Epstein-Barr virus. Compared with the roughly 600-donor mean, donors in an Asian-associated ancestry cluster had fewer N-insertions in productive TCRs, according to a later genetic analysis. In a later genetic analysis, a missense DCLRE1C variant was associated with V-gene and J-gene trimming of TCR beta chains, and the association was replicated in an independent cohort. At a false discovery rate of 0.05, a later analysis linked 16,000 or so TCR beta sequences to specific HLA alleles. The authors suggested that the approach could potentially be generalized to other disease states and immunological phenotypes. Most TCR sequences were seen in very few donors, while some public TCRs were found in many individuals. Correlated functional status among segregating V segments might be attributable to linkage disequilibrium, but an unknown experimental factor could not be ruled out. A later analysis found that most CMV-associated TCR beta chains appeared HLA-restricted, with HLA associations seemingly driven largely by CMV exposure. When HLA alleles, especially DR and DQ, strongly co-occurred, TCR associations were difficult to assign to individual alleles. Three of the identified cytomegalovirus-associated TCR beta chains were confirmed in vitro to be specific for cytomegalovirus antigens. Because counts were too low, some 16 rarely observed V segments, including chromosome 9 orphons, were excluded from the earlier analysis of around 640 of the donors. Broadly in line with IMGT annotations, most TCR beta V segments showed up in productive rearrangements about 87% or about 30% of the time in an earlier analysis of approximately 600 of the donors. Sequencing depth was assumed to be roughly uniform across donors in the presence/absence analyses, though that assumption may not hold. A cluster of highly shared sequence variants was judged likely to represent a technical artifact of the sequencing pipeline.

The method behind the library was the immunoSEQ multiplex PCR assay. For the multiplex PCR, a mixture combining 60 forward primers for TCR Vbeta segments and 13 reverse primers for TCR Jbeta segments was used. Amplification of the CDR3 region of rearranged TCR beta genes was performed with a multiplex PCR assay on genomic DNA. The Illumina HiSeq System was used to sequence the amplified TCR beta libraries as 87-base-pair reads. On the study's bioinformatics: A later analysis counted tens of millions of unique TCR beta chains across the 650 to 700 repertoires, and some 11 million of these chains were shared by at least two donors. Raw reads were error-corrected and collapsed into unique sequences with a nearest-neighbor algorithm that merged closely related sequences to remove PCR and sequencing errors. To assign V, D and J gene segments, CDR3 sequences were aligned to IMGT reference sequences. For a sequence to be retained, a match of at least six nucleotides to both a V gene segment and a J gene segment was required. Rearrangements were classified as productive when the CDR3 lacked stop codons and remained in frame with V and J, and all other rearrangements were classified as non-productive. Following IMGT convention, CDR3 was defined as the stretch from the second conserved V-encoded cysteine to the conserved J-encoded phenylalanine. Sequences without an unambiguous match to a single V gene segment were excluded from the earlier analysis of about 640 of the donors. In an earlier analysis of 587 of the donors, V segments were called functional above 56.7% productive rearrangements and were called segregating when the between-donor standard deviation exceeded 5%. A statistical classification framework was developed to diagnose cytomegalovirus status using the catalog of TCR beta chain sequences. In a later analysis, V and J genes were assigned by comparing TCR nucleotide sequences against IMGT/GENE-DB human TR gene sequences. In a later analysis, CDR3 sequences and most-parsimonious VDJ recombination scenarios were assigned using the TCRdist pipeline. In a later analysis, every TCR beta chain was defined by the combination of its CDR3 amino acid sequence and its V-gene family, and reads without a unique V-gene family were dropped. In a later analysis, 550 to 650 highly shared, low-generation-probability nucleotide sequences were removed to address suspected cross-contamination and a sequencing artifact. In a later analysis, a clonal expansion index for each public chain was calculated from normalized within-repertoire ranks of inferred template counts. In a later analysis, generation probabilities were computed using a VDJ recombination model fitted to out-of-frame rearrangements, and the results were checked against IGoR. A later analysis scored TCR-TCR, TCR-HLA and TCR-CMV co-occurrence with hypergeometric tests, applying a repertoire-size bias correction to TCR pairs. To estimate false discovery rates, a later analysis permuted the HLA or CMV assignments 20 times. In a later analysis, co-occurring TCRs were grouped using DBSCAN, with TCRdist sequence similarity added in when clustering inside HLA-allele-positive subsets. Repertoires with fewer than 30,000 or more than 120,000 public chains, plus five repertoires with anomalous nucleotide sharing, were excluded from co-occurrence clustering. The table was pulled from immuneACCESS by TCRdb, which kept in-frame rearrangements only. Such tables lose some clones; where checked, under half of the loss comes from unresolved V genes, and the rest has no known cause. D and trimming were read from the DNA, whereas the V and J calls and clone size are those reported in that table. The sample includes 85,000 to 100,000 clones, with approximately 77% observed a single time. The ten biggest clones cover 4.9% of the sample.

Sequenced sample: PBMCs. The V gene is TRBV6-5 and the J gene is TRBJ1-4, with no confident D gene call. This receptor was taken from a woman aged 40 to 55 in good health and CMV-seronegative. The DNA sequence is given as TGTGCCAGCAAGCCGTACGCAACTAATGAAAAACTGTTTTTT. Its translation reads: CASKPYATNEKLFF.